A single sample gave rise to the 24 T cell receptor beta chains below, sequenced in a study of blood T cell repertoires in COVID-19. Using immunoSEQ multiplex PCR, the repertoire was profiled, and TCRdb retains in-frame clones only, with some absent. The sample has roughly 59,000 clones, 80% to 85% seen once. Sequencing was done on a sample of peripheral blood. The receptors shown here come from a man at least 80 years old with acute or convalescent COVID-19.

The gene calls are TRBV18 and TRBJ1-1, with TRBD1 identical over 8 bases. Trimming at V came to 3 bases and at J to 1 base, leaving 1 base not matched to a gene. The CDR3 has 14 amino acids. Germline V lookup: CDR1 KGHSH, CDR2 LQKENI. CDR3 amino acids: CASSPDRANTEAFF. DNA for the CDR3: TGTGCCAGCTCACCGGACAGGGCGAACACTGAAGCTTTCTTT.

This rearrangement joins TRBV23-1 to TRBJ2-5, with TRBD2 matching 7 bases. TRBV23-1 counts as an open reading frame of uncertain function. CDR3 length equals 13 residues. V lost 5 bases, J lost 4 bases, and 4 bases stayed unmatched. The CDR3 region is CASSGGVGETQYF. As DNA, the CDR3 is TGCGCCAGCAGTGGGGGGGTGGGAGAGACCCAGTACTTC.

The rearrangement uses TRBV19 and TRBJ1-6; D call uncertain. Trimming shortened V by 5 bases and J by 10 bases, and 12 bases separated the two germline ends. The CDR3 runs to 13 residues. Germline-derived CDR1 and CDR2 are LNHDA and SQIVND (reference sequence). This chain's CDR3 is CASSRQAESPLHF. The CDR3 DNA reads as TGTGCCAGTAGTCGGCAAGCGGAATCACCCCTCCACTTT.

The V call is TRBV28, the J call TRBJ2-2, with TRBD1 identical over 7 bases. The CDR3 consists of 16 residues. Germline CDR1 MDHEN, CDR2 SYDVKM. After removal of 3 bases from V and 4 bases from J, the junction contained 8 bases not matched to a gene. CDR3 in amino acids: CASSFEKGAGTGELFF. The CDR3 DNA sequence: TGTGCCAGCAGTTTCGAGAAGGGGGCGGGCACCGGGGAGCTGTTTTTT.

This sequence joins TRBV7-8 and TRBJ2-3; D perhaps matches TRBD1 (6 bases). The V gene lost 1 base and the J gene lost 2 bases, with 13 bases spanning the gap. The CDR3 runs to 16 residues. Germline loops: CDR1 SGHVS, CDR2 FQNEAQ. Here the CDR3 reads CASSLVTGQPTDTQYF. The DNA of the CDR3 is TGTGCCAGCAGCTTAGTGACAGGACAACCCACAGATACGCAGTATTTT.

This clone was counted a few times. The CDR3 loop is CSASDSGFPSSYNEQFF. The CDR3 DNA reads TGCAGTGCTAGTGATAGCGGGTTTCCTAGCTCCTACAATGAGCAGTTCTTC. The V gene is TRBV20-1, the J gene TRBJ2-1; 7 positions agree with TRBD2. V gave up 3 bases and J gave up 0 bases; unmatched junction bases: 11. The CDR3 is 17 amino acids. Germline V gene data show CDR1 as DFQATT and CDR2 as SNEGSKA (reference sequence).

The chain carries TRBV4-3 and TRBJ2-4; no reliable D call. The length of the CDR3 is 16 residues. V was cut by 1 base and J by 2 bases, with 12 bases left in between. From germline, CDR1 is LGHNA and CDR2 YSLEER. CDR3 bases: TGCGCCAGCAGCCAAGTCTTCGAGGAGACCAAAAACATTCAGTACTTC. Its translation is CASSQVFEETKNIQYF.

The rearrangement joins TRBV30 to TRBJ2-1; D is uncertain. This CDR3 is 13 amino acids long. The V gene lost 5 bases and the J gene lost 0 bases, with 8 bases spanning the gap. Germline values: CDR1 GTSNPN, CDR2 SVGIG (reference sequence). In DNA, the CDR3 is TGTGCCTGGTCCCTCGGCTCCTACAATGAGCAGTTCTTC. It specifies CAWSLGSYNEQFF.

The chain couples TRBV9 to TRBJ1-1; 7 bases align to TRBD1. This CDR3 region has 14 residues. In germline, CDR1 is SGDLS, CDR2 YYNGEE. V shed 3 bases, J shed 10 bases, and the junction held 12 bases outside the gene matches. Here the CDR3 DNA reads TGTGCCAGCAGCGCTTCAGGGGGTCGGTTTGCAGCTTTCTTT. It yields the protein CASSASGGRFAAFF.

This clone was found once. The CDR3 coding sequence is TGTGCCAGCAGCCAGGGGAGGGCAGTGGGGAGAGCTTTCTTT. Translated, it gives CASSQGRAVGRAFF. The rearrangement uses TRBV7-2 and TRBJ1-1, with TRBD1 as a possible D gene (6 bases). The CDR3 consists of 14 residues. Per germline, CDR1 SGHTA and CDR2 FQGNSA. Trimming stripped 5 bases from V and 10 bases from J, with 20 bases between.

The chain employs TRBV5-1 and TRBJ1-1; tentative D call: TRBD1 (5 bases). This CDR3 comprises 14 residues. CDR1 SGHRS and CDR2 YFSETQ come from the germline V gene. The germline V and J ends were trimmed by 3 bases and 3 bases, with 12 bases remaining between them. Here the CDR3 DNA reads TGCGCCAGCAGCTCCGGAGGAGGGGACACTGAAGCTTTCTTT. Its translation is CASSSGGGDTEAFF.

The chain joins TRBV6-5 to TRBJ2-7; the match to TRBD1 covers 9 bases. Germline V gene lookup returns CDR1 MNHEY and CDR2 SVGAGI. The CDR3 contains 15 residues. V lost 10 bases to trimming and J lost 3 bases; unmatched junction nucleotides: 13. CDR3 DNA sequence: TGTGCCACCCGGGGGTCTGGACAGGGGTTCTACGAGCAGTACTTC. This codes for CATRGSGQGFYEQYF.

The chain joins TRBV5-4 to TRBJ2-7, with 9 bases matching TRBD2. Germline lookup yields CDR1 SGHNT and CDR2 YYREEE (reference sequence). The ends lost 1 base at V and 2 bases at J; junction bases unmatched: 10. The CDR3 length is 17 residues. CDR3 sequence reads: CASSLSMGGGAPYEQYF. CDR3 DNA sequence: TGTGCCAGCAGCTTGAGTATGGGCGGGGGGGCCCCCTACGAGCAGTACTTC. Based on the CDR3 plus reference TRBV5-4 and TRBJ2-7, the full variable domain is ETGVTQSPTHLIKTRGQQVTLRCSSQSGHNTVSWYQQALGQGPQFIFQYYREEENGRGNFPPRFSGLQFPNYSSELNVNALELDDSALYLCASSLSMGGGAPYEQYFGPGTRLTVT.

The chain has TRBV10-3 and TRBJ2-2; TRBD2 matches at 9 bases. Germline-derived CDR1 and CDR2 are ENHRY and SYGVKD. This CDR3 is built from 14 residues. With 6 bases clipped from V and 9 bases from J, the junction kept 8 bases outside the gene matches. The CDR3 DNA is TGTGCCATCAGAGCGGGGGGTCCTAAAAGGGAGCTGTTTTTT. Its translation is CAIRAGGPKRELFF.

V is TRBV9 and J is TRBJ2-7, with 7 bases lining up with TRBD2. With 3 bases clipped from V and 0 bases from J, the junction kept 0 bases outside the gene matches. The CDR3 runs to 13 residues. Germline lookup yields CDR1 SGDLS and CDR2 YYNGEE. The CDR3 DNA follows: TGTGCCAGCAGCGGGACTAGCTCCTACGAGCAGTACTTC. Translation gives CASSGTSSYEQYF.

This clone was detected a few times. The chain joins TRBV2 to TRBJ2-4, with D unresolved. The germline V gene encodes CDR1 SNHLY and CDR2 FYNNEI. V was shortened by 2 bases and J by 1 base, with 15 bases between the two germline ends. This CDR3 region has 17 residues. Here the CDR3 DNA reads TGTGCCAGCAGTGAAAGAGTTGACTCAGTGGCCAAAAACATTCAGTACTTC. Translation: CASSERVDSVAKNIQYF.

This chain uses TRBV5-6 with TRBJ2-7; no clear D gene. Germline V CDR1 and CDR2: SGHDT, YYEEEE. The CDR3 is made up of 15 amino acids. The V gene lost 3 bases and the J gene lost 0 bases, with 13 bases spanning the gap. The CDR3 spells CASSSHRSSSYEQYF. In DNA, the CDR3 is TGTGCCAGCAGCTCGCACCGGAGCAGCTCCTACGAGCAGTACTTC.

The V and J genes are TRBV10-3 and TRBJ2-7, with 13 bases that match TRBD2. This CDR3 comprises 17 residues. Looked up from germline, CDR1 is ENHRY and CDR2 is SYGVKD. V lost 1 base and J lost 7; bases outside the gene matches: 10. The CDR3 DNA sequence: TGTGCCATCAGTGAGTTCCGGACTAGCGGGAGTCCCCGGGAGCAGTACTTC. Its protein product is CAISEFRTSGSPREQYF.

This clone was counted once. This rearrangement joins TRBV7-2 to TRBJ2-7, with 8 bases that match TRBD2. CDR1 is SGHTA, CDR2 FQGNSA, per germline. This CDR3 has 17 residues. The V and J ends lost 1 base and 0 bases, in that order; junction bases with no gene match: 8. CDR3 protein: CASSLESLAANSYEQYF. The CDR3, as DNA: TGTGCCAGCAGCTTAGAATCACTAGCGGCTAACTCCTACGAGCAGTACTTC.

The J gene is TRBJ2-1, the V gene TRBV5-4; 8 positions agree with TRBD2. The CDR3 spans 14 residues. Germline V gene data show CDR1 as SGHNT and CDR2 as YYREEE (reference sequence). Germline trimming cut 6 bases from V and 6 bases from J; bases unmatched to any gene: 8. This CDR3 is CASISGTTPNEQFF. CDR3 bases: TGTGCCAGCATTAGCGGGACAACCCCCAATGAGCAGTTCTTC.

The V call is TRBV2, the J call TRBJ2-1; a possible D gene is TRBD2 (5 bases). The CDR3 is 13 residues long. CDR1 SNHLY and CDR2 FYNNEI come from the germline V gene. The germline V and J ends were trimmed by 8 bases and 5 bases, with 13 bases remaining between them. CDR3 bases: TGTGCCAGCGGGAGCGGAGCAGACAATGAGCAGTTCTTC. Translation: CASGSGADNEQFF.

This chain links TRBV29-1 with TRBJ1-1; possibly TRBD1 for D (6 bases). The V and J ends lost 4 bases and 3 bases respectively, with 15 bases between them. The CDR3 is 14 amino acids. Germline V gene lookup returns CDR1 SQVTM and CDR2 ANQGSEA. DNA for the CDR3: TGCAGCGTTGGCCGCTCAGGGGTCTACACTGAAGCTTTCTTT. It encodes CSVGRSGVYTEAFF.

V is TRBV7-9 and J is TRBJ1-6; 10 bases match TRBD1. Trimming at V came to 7 bases and at J to 2 bases, leaving 2 bases not matched to a gene. Germline values: CDR1 SEHNR, CDR2 FQNEAQ (reference sequence). The CDR3 is 15 residues long. In DNA, the CDR3 is TGTGCCAGCAACGGACAGGGGGCCTATAATTCACCCCTCCACTTT. Translating it yields CASNGQGAYNSPLHF.

V is TRBV1 and J is TRBJ2-3; TRBD2, the D gene given by the table, was not confirmed from the DNA. TRBV1 is shown as a pseudogene. The CDR3 has 18 residues. CDR3 amino acids: CTSSQDQKRSKGTDTQYF. DNA of the CDR3: TGCACCAGCAGCCAAGATCAAAAAAGGAGTAAGGGCACAGATACGCAGTATTTT.